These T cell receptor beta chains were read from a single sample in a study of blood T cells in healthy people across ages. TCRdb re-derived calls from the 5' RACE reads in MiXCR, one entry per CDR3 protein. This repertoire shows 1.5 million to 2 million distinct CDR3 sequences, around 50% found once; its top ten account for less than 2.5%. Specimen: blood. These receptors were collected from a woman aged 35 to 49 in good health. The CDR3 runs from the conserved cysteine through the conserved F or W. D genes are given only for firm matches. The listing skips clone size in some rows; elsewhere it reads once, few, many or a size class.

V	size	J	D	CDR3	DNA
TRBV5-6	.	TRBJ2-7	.	CASSLWPLFYEQYF	TGTGCCAGCAGCTTGTGGCCTTTGTTCTACGAGCAGTACTTC
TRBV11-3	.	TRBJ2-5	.	CASSRTSEARGETQYF	TGTGCCAGCAGCCGAACAAGTGAAGCGAGGGGGGAGACCCAGTACTTC
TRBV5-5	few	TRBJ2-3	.	CASSLADGGGPFQQYF	TGTGCCAGCAGCTTGGCCGATGGGGGGGGGCCATTTCAGCAGTATTTT
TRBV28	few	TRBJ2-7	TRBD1	CASSPLRVNGTASYEQYF	TGTGCCAGCAGTCCACTTAGGGTAAACGGGACAGCATCCTACGAGCAGTACTTC
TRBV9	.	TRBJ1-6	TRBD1	CASSGHRGNSPLHF	TGTGCCAGTAGCGGACACAGGGGGAATTCACCCCTCCACTTT
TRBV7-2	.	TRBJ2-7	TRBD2	CASSSLAVFYEQYF	TGTGCCAGCAGCTCACTAGCGGTCTTCTACGAGCAGTACTTC
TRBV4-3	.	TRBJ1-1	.	CASRSQGYTEAFF	TGCGCCAGCAGATCCCAGGGGTACACTGAAGCTTTCTTT
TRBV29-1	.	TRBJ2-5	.	CSVAGVETQYF	TGCAGCGTTGCTGGCGTAGAGACCCAGTACTTC
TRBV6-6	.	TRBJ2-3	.	CASNRVGTDTQYF	TGTGCCAGCAACAGGGTGGGCACAGATACGCAGTATTTT
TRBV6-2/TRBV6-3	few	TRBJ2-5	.	CASSYSRLANEDQETQYF	TGTGCCAGCAGTTACTCTCGGCTAGCGAACGAAGACCAAGAGACCCAGTACTTC
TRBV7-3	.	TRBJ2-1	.	CASSLEGVRNEQFF	TGTGCCAGCAGCTTGGAGGGGGTCCGGAATGAGCAGTTCTTC
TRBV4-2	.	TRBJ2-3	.	CTSSQAGGGGTDTQYF	TGTACCAGCAGCCAAGCCGGGGGCGGTGGCACAGATACGCAGTATTTT
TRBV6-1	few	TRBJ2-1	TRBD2	CASSGGLAGGSNEQFF	TGTGCCAGCAGTGGCGGACTAGCGGGGGGGAGCAATGAGCAGTTCTTC
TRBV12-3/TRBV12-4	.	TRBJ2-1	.	CASSLAPATHNEQFF	TGTGCCAGCAGTTTAGCGCCGGCTACCCACAATGAGCAGTTCTTC
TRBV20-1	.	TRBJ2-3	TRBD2	CSARLAGVNTQYF	TGCAGTGCCCGACTAGCGGGGGTTAATACGCAGTATTTT
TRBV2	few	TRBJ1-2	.	CASSEERGRAYGYTF	TGTGCCAGCAGTGAAGAGCGTGGCAGAGCTTATGGCTACACCTTC
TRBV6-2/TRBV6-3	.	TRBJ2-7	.	CASSYSSSESSYEQYF	TGTGCCAGCAGTTACTCGAGTTCCGAGAGCTCCTACGAGCAGTACTTC
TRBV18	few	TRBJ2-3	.	CASSPRGQIQGDTQYF	TGTGCCAGCTCACCGCGGGGACAGATCCAAGGAGATACGCAGTATTTT
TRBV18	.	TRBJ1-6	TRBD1	CASSQDRVSPLHF	TGTGCCAGCAGCCAAGACAGGGTCTCACCCCTCCACTTT
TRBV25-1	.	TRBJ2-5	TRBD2	CASSESGGNIFRTQYF	TGTGCCAGCAGTGAATCGGGAGGGAATATTTTCCGGACCCAGTACTTC
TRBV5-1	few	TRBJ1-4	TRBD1	CASSRGPATNEKLFF	TGCGCCAGCAGCAGGGGGCCTGCAACTAATGAAAAACTGTTTTTT
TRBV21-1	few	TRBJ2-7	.	CASSIGQGVYEQYF	TGTGCCAGCAGCATCGGACAGGGGGTCTACGAGCAGTACTTC
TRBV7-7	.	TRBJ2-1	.	CASSLLSGNEQFF	TGTGCTAGCAGCTTATTATCGGGCAATGAGCAGTTCTTC
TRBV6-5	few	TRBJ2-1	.	CASSYEGNEQFF	TGTGCCAGCAGTTACGAAGGTAATGAGCAGTTCTTC
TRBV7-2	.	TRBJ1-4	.	CASSLTWSEKLFF	TGTGCCAGCAGCTTAACGTGGAGTGAAAAACTGTTTTTT
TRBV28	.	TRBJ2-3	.	CASSLYDRGRGRTDTQYF	TGTGCCAGCAGTTTATACGATCGGGGCAGAGGACGCACAGATACGCAGTATTTT
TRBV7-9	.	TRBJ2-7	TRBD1	CASSLARQGEVYEQYF	TGTGCCAGCAGCTTAGCCAGACAGGGGGAAGTCTACGAGCAGTACTTC
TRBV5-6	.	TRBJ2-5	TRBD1	CASSATRQGFGETQYF	TGTGCCAGCAGCGCAACCCGACAGGGTTTTGGAGAGACCCAGTACTTC
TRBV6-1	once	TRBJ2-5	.	CASSRTALVAGTETQYF	TGTGCCAGCAGTCGAACGGCCCTGGTGGCAGGGACGGAGACCCAGTACTTC
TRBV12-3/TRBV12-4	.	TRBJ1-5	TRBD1	CASRPGGMGLQPQHF	TGTGCCAGCAGACCAGGGGGCATGGGATTACAGCCCCAGCATTTT